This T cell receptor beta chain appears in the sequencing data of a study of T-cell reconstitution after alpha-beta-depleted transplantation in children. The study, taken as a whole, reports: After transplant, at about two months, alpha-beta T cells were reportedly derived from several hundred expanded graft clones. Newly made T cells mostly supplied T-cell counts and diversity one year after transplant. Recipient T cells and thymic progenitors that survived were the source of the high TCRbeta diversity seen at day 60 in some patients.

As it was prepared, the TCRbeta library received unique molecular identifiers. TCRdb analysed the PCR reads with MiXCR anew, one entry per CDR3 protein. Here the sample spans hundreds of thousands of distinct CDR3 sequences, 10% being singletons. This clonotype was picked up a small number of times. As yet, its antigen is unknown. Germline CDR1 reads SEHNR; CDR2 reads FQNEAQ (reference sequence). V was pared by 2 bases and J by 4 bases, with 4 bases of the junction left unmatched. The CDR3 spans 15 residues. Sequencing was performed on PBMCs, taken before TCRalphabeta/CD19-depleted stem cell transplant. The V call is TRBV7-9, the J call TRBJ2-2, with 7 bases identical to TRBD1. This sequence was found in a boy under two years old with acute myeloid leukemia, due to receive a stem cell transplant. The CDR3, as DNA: TGTGCCAGCAGCTTACCCACAGGGGTCACCGGGGAGCTGTTTTTT. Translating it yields CASSLPTGVTGELFF.